The 30 T cell receptor beta chains below all came from one sample that was sequenced in a study of shared clonotypes between healthy human individuals. Sequencing used immunoSEQ multiplex PCR; TCRdb keeps in-frame clones, though not all of them. The sample lists a few million clones, more than 80% seen once, with over 0.12% in the top ten. Source material: naive CD4+ T cells sorted from blood. Subset given: CD45RA+ positively selected. These receptors originate from a man aged 18 to 30 in good health.

The gene calls are TRBV7-8 and TRBJ1-2, with unresolved D. The V end was cut by 5 bases, the J end by 5 bases, with 12 bases between. This CDR3 contains 13 residues. Looked up from germline, CDR1 is SGHVS and CDR2 is FQNEAQ. CDR3 DNA: TGTGCCAGCAGCCCAGCGGGCTTATATGGCTACACCTTC. This sequence encodes CASSPAGLYGYTF.

J is TRBJ1-1 and V is TRBV5-4; the match to TRBD1 covers 8 bases. The CDR3 is made up of 17 amino acids. CDR1 and CDR2 (germline): SGHNT, YYREEE (reference sequence). J was trimmed by 3 bases and V by 4 bases; bases with no gene match: 14. CDR3 DNA sequence: TGTGCCAGCAGCCGACCGGCGACAGGGGCCTTGTACACTGAAGCTTTCTTT. This gives the protein CASSRPATGALYTEAFF.

The chain combines TRBV18 with TRBJ1-5; D unclear. The CDR3 spans 15 residues. V gave up 3 bases and J gave up 3 bases, with 12 bases separating them. Per the germline V gene, CDR1 is KGHSH and CDR2 is LQKENI. CDR3: CASSPTGINNQPQHF. The CDR3 nucleotides are TGTGCCAGCTCACCGACCGGGATAAACAATCAGCCCCAGCATTTT.

In the case of this clone: This same CDR3 is encoded by further DNA sequences in the sample. The V call is TRBV7-3, the J call TRBJ2-2, with a tentative D call TRBD2 (6 bases). This CDR3 has 14 amino acids. V was clipped by 8 bases and J by 2 bases, with 12 bases between them. CDR1 is SGHTA and CDR2 is FQGTGA in the germline V gene. This CDR3 is CASSPGLNTGELFF. The DNA of the CDR3 is TGTGCCAGCTCCCCGGGACTTAACACCGGGGAGCTGTTTTTT.

The V and J genes are TRBV18 and TRBJ1-2; D gene ambiguous. This CDR3 has 15 residues. CDR1 KGHSH and CDR2 LQKENI come from the germline V gene. Deletions cut 0 bases from V and 2 bases from J, with 10 bases between. CDR3 DNA: TGTGCCAGCTCACCACCAACACCAGAAAACTATGGCTACACCTTC. Its protein product is CASSPPTPENYGYTF.

To note about this clone: The sample contains more than one DNA sequence encoding this CDR3. The chain links TRBV5-1 to TRBJ2-1, with 9 bases lining up with TRBD1. The CDR3 spans 16 residues. The germline gives CDR1 SGHRS, CDR2 YFSETQ. V gave up 0 bases and J gave up 1 base; unmatched junction bases: 2. The CDR3 DNA reads as TGCGCCAGCAGCTTGGGCGGGACAGGGTCCTACAATGAGCAGTTCTTC. Translating gives CASSLGGTGSYNEQFF.

The chain uses TRBV30 and TRBJ2-2; D might be TRBD1 (6 bases). V lost 3 bases and J 7 bases, leaving 18 bases between the germline ends. The CDR3 extends over 15 amino acids. Germline CDR1 reads GTSNPN; CDR2 reads SVGIG (reference sequence). The chain's CDR3 is CAWRTNQGFGGELFF. CDR3 nucleotide sequence: TGTGCCTGGAGAACTAATCAGGGGTTCGGCGGGGAGCTGTTTTTT.

This clone was counted once. V is TRBV29-1 and J is TRBJ2-2, with TRBD1 matching 7 bases. The CDR3 has 14 residues. J lost 0 bases, V lost 4 bases, and 2 bases had no gene match. CDR1 and CDR2 from the germline V gene are SQVTM and ANQGSEA. CDR3 nucleotides: TGCAGCGTTGCGACAGGGACGAACACCGGGGAGCTGTTTTTT. Translated: CSVATGTNTGELFF.

This chain uses TRBV27 with TRBJ2-7; 7 bases match TRBD2. The V gene end was trimmed by 7 bases and the J gene end by 2 bases; junction bases not matched to a gene: 23. This CDR3 is 19 amino acids long. Germline V gene lookup returns CDR1 MNHEY and CDR2 SMNVEV (reference sequence). The CDR3: CASKMPCCGHRLAPYEQYF. As DNA, the CDR3 is TGTGCCAGCAAAATGCCATGTTGCGGTCACCGACTAGCACCCTACGAGCAGTACTTC.

The chain couples TRBV7-2 to TRBJ2-1, with 7 bases matching TRBD1. The CDR3 totals 15 residues. V was pared by 2 bases and J by 5 bases, with 6 bases of the junction left unmatched. Per the germline V gene, CDR1 is SGHTA and CDR2 is FQGNSA. The CDR3 DNA follows: TGTGCCAGCAGCTTACAAGGACAGGTTAACAATGAGCAGTTCTTC. This gives the protein CASSLQGQVNNEQFF.

This sequence joins TRBV7-6 and TRBJ2-7; D is unresolved. This CDR3 region has 15 residues. The V end was cut by 8 bases, the J end by 4 bases, with 21 bases between. Looked up from germline, CDR1 is SGHVS and CDR2 is FNYEAQ. Written as DNA, the CDR3 is TGTGCCAGCTCCTGGCGCGGCTTAGGTGTATACGAGCAGTACTTC. Protein: CASSWRGLGVYEQYF. The full variable domain, rest sourced from reference TRBV7-6 and TRBJ2-7, is GAGVSQSPRYKVTKRGQDVALRCDPISGHVSLYWYRQALGQGPEFLTYFNYEAQQDKSGLPNDRFSAERPEGSISTLTIQRTEQRDSAMYRCASSWRGLGVYEQYFGPGTRLTVT.

In DNA, the CDR3 is TGCGCCAGCACCTCGACAACGAGGGCAGATACGCAGTATTTT. This encodes CASTSTTRADTQYF. The chain carries TRBV10-1 and TRBJ2-3; a weak D match, TRBD2 (5 bases). The CDR3 has 14 amino acids. V was shortened by 7 bases and J by 4 bases, with 15 bases between the two germline ends. CDR1 and CDR2 (germline): WNHNN, SYGVQD (reference sequence).

As regards this clone: This same CDR3 is encoded by further DNA sequences in the sample. V is TRBV6-5 and J is TRBJ2-7; 7 bases map to TRBD1. Unmatched junction bases numbered 2, after V lost 1 base and J lost 2 bases. The germline CDR1 and CDR2 sequences are MNHEY and SVGAGI. The CDR3 sequence is 14 residues long. CDR3 nucleotide sequence: TGTGCCAGCAGTTACTACAGGGGTACCTACGAGCAGTACTTC. It is translated as CASSYYRGTYEQYF.

As concerns this clone: The same CDR3 can be traced to other DNA sequences in this sample. This chain uses TRBV5-1 with TRBJ2-7, with a tentative D call TRBD2 (6 bases). The CDR3 is 13 amino acids. CDR1 is SGHRS and CDR2 is YFSETQ in the germline V gene. The V gene lost 0 bases and the J gene lost 7 bases, with 11 bases spanning the gap. The CDR3 spells CASSLAGGREQYF. The CDR3 DNA sequence: TGCGCCAGCAGCTTGGCCGGGGGTAGGGAGCAGTACTTC.

The J gene is TRBJ2-5, the V gene TRBV5-6, with D maybe TRBD2 (6 bases). Germline V lookup: CDR1 SGHDT, CDR2 YYEEEE. CDR3 length: 17 residues. V was clipped by 3 bases and J by 7 bases, with 25 bases between them. CDR3 sequence: CASSWGPRGGSFGTQYF. CDR3 DNA: TGTGCCAGCAGCTGGGGTCCAAGGGGAGGCTCTTTTGGGACCCAGTACTTC.

V gene TRBV7-2 combines with J gene TRBJ2-7; unclear D gene. The CDR3 sequence is 15 residues long. Per the germline V gene, CDR1 is SGHTA and CDR2 is FQGNSA. V was clipped by 5 bases and J by 3 bases, with 17 bases between them. The CDR3 reads CASSTEVWTNYEQYF. Here the CDR3 DNA reads TGTGCCAGCAGCACAGAGGTCTGGACCAACTACGAGCAGTACTTC.

In the case of this clone: Distinct nucleotide sequences in the sample also encode this CDR3. This sequence joins TRBV19 and TRBJ2-1; D gene unclear. CDR1 and CDR2 (germline): LNHDA, SQIVND (reference sequence). V was pared by 7 bases and J by 4 bases, with 5 bases between. The CDR3 runs to 11 residues. The CDR3 sequence: CASTQYNEQFF. CDR3 sequence (DNA): TGTGCCAGTACCCAGTACAATGAGCAGTTCTTC. The variable domain in full, completed from reference TRBV19 and TRBJ2-1, reads DGGITQSPKYLFRKEGQNVTLSCEQNLNHDAMYWYRQDPGQGLRLIYYSQIVNDFQKGDIAEGYSVSREKKESFPLTVTSAQKNPTAFYLCASTQYNEQFFGPGTRLTVL.

This clone was seen a single time. This chain links TRBV5-4 with TRBJ2-7, with 11 bases matching TRBD2. The CDR3 length is 17 residues. From germline, CDR1 is SGHNT and CDR2 YYREEE (reference sequence). Unmatched junction bases numbered 7, after V lost 0 bases and J lost 2 bases. CDR3 protein: CASSLGGLAGGPYEQYF. Here the CDR3 DNA reads TGTGCCAGCAGCTTGGGAGGTCTAGCGGGGGGTCCCTACGAGCAGTACTTC.

The V and J genes are TRBV7-2 and TRBJ2-1; 11 nucleotides align to TRBD2. The CDR3 consists of 14 residues. CDR1 SGHTA and CDR2 FQGNSA come from the germline V gene. V shed 2 bases and J 9 bases; nucleotides not matched to a gene: 3. In nucleotides, the CDR3 is TGTGCCAGCAGCTTAATTGGACTAGCGGGTGAGCAGTTCTTC. Its translation is CASSLIGLAGEQFF.

This clone showed up just once. The genes are TRBV5-6 and TRBJ2-3; TRBD1 agrees at 8 bases. The germline V gene encodes CDR1 SGHDT and CDR2 YYEEEE. After removal of 1 base from V and 2 bases from J, the junction contained 3 bases not matched to a gene. CDR3 length: 15 amino acids. The CDR3 reads CASSLPGQATDTQYF. CDR3 DNA sequence: TGTGCCAGCAGCTTGCCGGGACAGGCCACAGATACGCAGTATTTT.

The V gene is TRBV27, the J gene TRBJ1-6; weak D call: TRBD1 (5 bases). V was pared by 8 bases and J by 6 bases, with 26 bases between. In germline, CDR1 is MNHEY, CDR2 SMNVEV (reference sequence). CDR3 length: 18 amino acids. The CDR3 nucleotides are TGTGCCAGCCTCTCCCTCGGACATCTGGGTCGGGGTAATTCACCCCTCCACTTT. This gives the protein CASLSLGHLGRGNSPLHF.

This clone is a singleton in its sample. The V gene is TRBV2, the J gene TRBJ1-1; D is ambiguous. V gave up 8 bases and J gave up 11 bases, with 21 bases separating them. The CDR3 extends over 13 amino acids. CDR1 SNHLY and CDR2 FYNNEI come from the germline V gene. CDR3 DNA: TGTGCCAGCCTTGGGCAACCCCCAACGAGTGCTTTCTTT. This codes for CASLGQPPTSAFF.

J is TRBJ2-3 and V is TRBV28; D call uncertain. Trimming removed 6 bases from V and 2 bases from J, with 9 bases in between. The CDR3 is 13 residues long. CDR1 MDHEN and CDR2 SYDVKM come from the germline V gene. CDR3 nucleotides: TGTGCCAGCAGCGCACTATACACAGATACGCAGTATTTT. Translating gives CASSALYTDTQYF.

The chain uses TRBV19 and TRBJ1-1; D is unresolved. This CDR3 spans 15 amino acids. Trimming cost V 5 bases and J 0 bases, with 13 bases left between them. CDR1 is LNHDA and CDR2 is SQIVND in the germline V gene (reference sequence). CDR3 bases: TGTGCCAGTAGTTTTCGGGTTAGAGTGAACACTGAAGCTTTCTTT. It specifies CASSFRVRVNTEAFF.

To note about this clone: At one boundary the junction diverges from the germline segment, which might be a read error. The V gene is TRBV15, the J gene TRBJ1-5; a possible D gene is TRBD1 (6 bases). From germline, CDR1 is LNHNV and CDR2 YYDKDF (reference sequence). The CDR3 totals 15 residues. CDR3 bases: TGTGCCACCAGCGGAGAACAGGGTCTCATGGAGCCCCAGCATTTT. It yields the protein CATSGEQGLMEPQHF.

The rearrangement links TRBV30 to TRBJ1-1; D remains unclear. Germline V gene lookup returns CDR1 GTSNPN and CDR2 SVGIG (reference sequence). CDR3 length equals 13 residues. The V gene lost 5 bases and the J gene lost 4 bases, with 14 bases spanning the gap. The chain's CDR3 is CAWAIQRSTEAFF. DNA of the CDR3: TGTGCCTGGGCTATCCAAAGGAGCACTGAAGCTTTCTTT.

About this clone itself: At the DNA level, this CDR3 is encoded by other sequences in the same sample as well. This chain connects TRBV15 to TRBJ2-7; D not certain. The germline V gene encodes CDR1 LNHNV and CDR2 YYDKDF (reference sequence). This CDR3 comprises 15 residues. The V gene lost 0 bases and the J gene lost 0 bases, with 9 bases spanning the gap. In DNA form, the CDR3 reads TGTGCCACCAGCAGAGATACGGAGAGCTCCTACGAGCAGTACTTC. This gives the protein CATSRDTESSYEQYF.

The rearrangement links TRBV25-1 to TRBJ2-3; 8 nucleotides agree with TRBD1. CDR1 and CDR2 (germline): MGHDK, SYGVNS. J lost 1 base, V lost 7 bases, and 10 bases had no gene match. This CDR3 has 16 amino acids. The CDR3 sequence is CASIPSGGAGTDTQYF. The DNA of the CDR3 is TGTGCCAGCATACCATCAGGGGGCGCGGGCACAGATACGCAGTATTTT.

The genes are TRBV7-3 and TRBJ2-3; 7 nucleotides match TRBD2. Trimming cost V 2 bases and J 5 bases; bases outside gene matches: 7. The germline CDR1 and CDR2 sequences are SGHTA and FQGTGA. The CDR3 runs 15 residues. The chain's CDR3 is CASSLAGPGGDTQYF. The CDR3 DNA sequence: TGTGCCAGCAGCTTAGCTGGACCGGGGGGAGATACGCAGTATTTT.

This clone was seen more than once but under ten times. V gene TRBV28 combines with J gene TRBJ2-7; 12 bases line up with TRBD1. Trimming took 3 bases from V and 5 from J; bases not matched to a gene: 5. This CDR3 has 15 residues. Germline V lookup: CDR1 MDHEN, CDR2 SYDVKM. The CDR3 DNA sequence: TGTGCCAGCAGTTTTGGGGGGACAGGGGGCAACGAGCAGTACTTC. It translates to CASSFGGTGGNEQYF.